The next 21 T cell receptor beta chains were all read from a single sample in a study. The sorted Tregs were CD4+CD25+CD127-/low cells. One entry per CDR3 protein, called by TCRdb with MiXCR from the 5' RACE reads. The data show about 57,000 distinct CDR3 sequences, less than 30% seen once. The sample comprised tumor-infiltrating Tregs sorted from the breast tumor. These receptors were collected from a female donor with breast cancer.

In this sample, this clonotype turned up many times. This chain connects TRBV13 to TRBJ1-6; D ambiguous. In germline, CDR1 is PRHDT, CDR2 FYEKMQ (reference sequence). This CDR3 spans 14 amino acids. The germline V and J ends were trimmed by 6 bases and 13 bases, with 19 bases remaining between them. Here the CDR3 reads CASRIGRSWNPLHF. CDR3 bases: TGTGCCAGCAGGATTGGCCGGTCTTGGAATCCCCTCCACTTT.

The rearrangement uses TRBV3-1 and TRBJ1-4, with 9 bases identical to TRBD1. V lost 5 bases to trimming and J lost 0 bases; unmatched junction nucleotides: 4. CDR1 and CDR2 (germline): LGHDT, YNNKEL (reference sequence). This CDR3 is built from 16 residues. CDR3 protein: CASSEDRGATNEKLFF. The CDR3 DNA follows: TGTGCCAGCAGCGAGGACAGGGGTGCAACTAATGAAAAACTGTTTTTT.

For this clonotype: A read error is possible here, since a much larger clone lies one base away. This chain uses TRBV28 with TRBJ2-1, with 8 bases identical to TRBD1. CDR3 length: 15 amino acids. Germline CDR1 MDHEN, CDR2 SYDVKM. The CDR3 DNA sequence: TGTGCCAGCACCAACAGGGGGAGGTCGTACAGTGAGCAGTTCTTC. It codes for CASTNRGRSYSEQFF.

This clonotype was seen only a few times. J is TRBJ2-1 and V is TRBV24-1; 10 bases fit TRBD1. Trimming cost V 5 bases and J 1 base; bases outside gene matches: 1. This CDR3 spans 15 amino acids. Germline-derived CDR1 and CDR2 are KGHDR and SFDVKD. The DNA of the CDR3 is TGTGCCACCAGTGGGGGACAGGGGTCCTACAATGAGCAGTTCTTC. Amino acids: CATSGGQGSYNEQFF.

The V call is TRBV19, the J call TRBJ1-5; TRBD1 matches at 9 bases. The CDR3 has 14 residues. J gave up 6 bases and V 5 bases, and 5 bases lay outside the gene matches. Germline V CDR1 and CDR2: LNHDA, SQIVND (reference sequence). The CDR3 protein is CASSGTGFGQPQHF. CDR3 DNA: TGTGCCAGTAGTGGGACAGGGTTCGGTCAGCCCCAGCATTTT. The full variable domain, its missing parts supplied by reference TRBV19 and TRBJ1-5, is DGGITQSPKYLFRKEGQNVTLSCEQNLNHDAMYWYRQDPGQGLRLIYYSQIVNDFQKGDIAEGYSVSREKKESFPLTVTSAQKNPTAFYLCASSGTGFGQPQHFGDGTRLSIL.

The chain joins TRBV5-1 to TRBJ2-7; D ambiguous. Germline CDR1 SGHRS, CDR2 YFSETQ. The CDR3 contains 14 residues. Trimming pared 0 bases from V and 2 bases from J, leaving 9 bases between. This CDR3 reads CASSLDGRPYEQYF. The DNA for the CDR3 is TGCGCCAGCAGCTTGGATGGCCGACCCTACGAGCAGTACTTC.

About this clonotype itself: The junction shows a germline mismatch at one end, possibly a read error. The chain joins TRBV4-3 to TRBJ1-4; D ambiguous. Germline CDR1 is LGHNA and CDR2 is YSLEER. The CDR3 has 15 amino acids. DNA for the CDR3: TGCACCAGCAGCCAAGATGAAAGGGAACATGAAAAACTGTTTTTT. It specifies CTSSQDEREHEKLFF.

Remarks on this clonotype: The junction departs from the called germline gene at one end, perhaps through a read error. The V gene is TRBV9, the J gene TRBJ2-3, with a possible D match to TRBD1 (6 bases). Per the germline V gene, CDR1 is SGDLS and CDR2 is YYNGEE. This CDR3 contains 14 residues. CDR3 protein: CASSPGQFTDAQYF. CDR3 bases: TGTGCCAGCAGCCCAGGACAGTTTACAGATGCGCAGTATTTT.

This clonotype showed up just a few times. The V and J genes are TRBV28 and TRBJ1-1, with 7 nucleotides matching TRBD1. This CDR3 has 15 residues. Germline CDR1 and CDR2: MDHEN and SYDVKM. V lost 6 bases and J lost 4; bases outside the gene matches: 11. DNA for the CDR3: TGTGCCAGCAGATCTATGACAGGGCGGGGCACTGAAGCTTTCTTT. Encoded protein: CASRSMTGRGTEAFF.

The rearrangement uses TRBV7-2 and TRBJ1-2; TRBD1 matches at 9 bases. The CDR3 totals 20 residues. CDR1 and CDR2 from the germline V gene are SGHTA and FQGNSA. The J segment lost 0 bases and the V segment lost 3 bases, leaving 17 bases of the junction unmatched. CDR3 protein: CASSLGIEQGALVSNYGYTF. The CDR3 nucleotides are TGTGCCAGCAGCTTGGGGATCGAACAGGGGGCCCTCGTTTCTAACTATGGCTACACCTTC.

As concerns this clonotype: A much larger clone sits a single nucleotide away, making a read error possible. J is TRBJ2-1 and V is TRBV12-3 or TRBV12-4; D gene ambiguous. The CDR3 contains 12 residues. Trimming took off 6 bases at V and 6 bases at J, with 9 bases between the two ends. CDR3 in DNA: TGTGCCAGCAGCTCGATTACCAATGAGCAGTTCTTC. Residues: CASSSITNEQFF.

Points on this clonotype: The junction differs from germline at one of its ends, possibly a read error. V usage is TRBV11-2 and J usage is TRBJ1-3, with 9 positions matching TRBD1. Germline V gene data show CDR1 as SGHAT and CDR2 as FQNNGV. This CDR3 has 16 amino acids. CDR3 coding DNA: TGTGCCAGCAGCGACTACAGGGGGCAGGCTGGAAACACCACATATTTT. Translation gives CASSDYRGQAGNTTYF.

In its sample, this clonotype was seen many times. The CDR3 loop is CASSARDSSSYEQYF. CDR3 sequence (DNA): TGTGCCAGCAGCGCCCGGGACTCGAGCTCCTACGAGCAGTACTTC. This chain joins TRBV9 and TRBJ2-7; the D gene is possibly TRBD2 (6 bases). Germline V gene data show CDR1 as SGDLS and CDR2 as YYNGEE. With 3 bases removed from V and 0 bases from J, the gap between germline ends came to 13 bases. The CDR3 totals 15 residues.

This clonotype is judged medium-sized. The V call is TRBV6-2 or TRBV6-3, the J call TRBJ2-3, with a tentative D call TRBD2 (6 bases). CDR1 and CDR2 from the germline V gene are MNHEY and SVGEGT. The CDR3 extends over 15 amino acids. With 0 bases removed from V and 2 bases from J, the gap between germline ends came to 9 bases. The chain's CDR3 is CASSYSSGDTDTQYF. CDR3 DNA sequence: TGTGCCAGCAGTTACTCTAGCGGAGACACAGATACGCAGTATTTT.

This clonotype appeared a few times. One end of the junction fails to match germline, which may point to a read error. This chain connects TRBV6-2 or TRBV6-3 to TRBJ2-7, with D tentatively TRBD2 (5 bases). CDR3 length: 15 amino acids. Germline CDR1 is MNHEY and CDR2 is SVGEGT. The CDR3 sequence: CAGSYEGFIRAEQYF. The CDR3 region has the DNA TGTGCCGGCAGTTATGAGGGTTTTATAAGGGCCGAGCAGTACTTC.

This chain uses TRBV5-4 with TRBJ2-2; no clear D. Germline V gene data show CDR1 as SGHNT and CDR2 as YYREEE (reference sequence). V was pared by 0 bases and J by 2 bases, with 11 bases between. This CDR3 has 16 amino acids. DNA for the CDR3: TGTGCCAGCAGCTTGGAAGGCGGCCTAAACACCGGGGAGCTGTTTTTT. This codes for CASSLEGGLNTGELFF.

The chain combines TRBV25-1 with TRBJ2-1; 7 nucleotides line up with TRBD2. J gave up 5 bases and V 2 bases, and 27 bases lay outside the gene matches. Germline CDR1 MGHDK, CDR2 SYGVNS. The CDR3 consists of 22 residues. The CDR3 coding sequence is TGTGCCAGCAGTGAAAGGGTCGTTGGGGCTCGGGCTCCCGGGGGGACCCACAATGAGCAGTTCTTC. This gives the protein CASSERVVGARAPGGTHNEQFF.

J is TRBJ2-1 and V is TRBV24-1; the match to TRBD2 covers 16 bases. The CDR3 runs 21 residues. V was pared by 4 bases and J by 4 bases, with 15 bases of the junction left unmatched. Germline V gene lookup returns CDR1 KGHDR and CDR2 SFDVKD. The CDR3 loop is CATSDPFPGTSGRGLYNEQFF. The CDR3 DNA reads as TGTGCCACCAGTGACCCTTTTCCCGGGACTAGCGGGAGGGGGTTATACAATGAGCAGTTCTTC.

This clonotype has a handful of counts. The chain carries TRBV5-1 and TRBJ2-6, with D possibly TRBD1 on 6 matching bases. CDR1 is SGHRS, CDR2 YFSETQ, per germline. CDR3 length: 17 residues. V was cut by 1 base and J by 2 bases, with 13 bases left in between. This CDR3 is CASSLLTGFPGANVLTF. In DNA, the CDR3 is TGCGCCAGCAGCTTGTTAACAGGGTTCCCTGGGGCCAACGTCCTGACTTTC.

This clonotype was found a few times. The CDR3 region has the DNA TGCGCCAGCAGCTTGAGTGGCCCGGGACAGGGTGGAACTGAAGCTTTCTTT. It encodes CASSLSGPGQGGTEAFF. The V and J genes are TRBV5-1 and TRBJ1-1, with 9 nucleotides matching TRBD1. Unmatched junction bases numbered 12, after V lost 1 base and J lost 5 bases. CDR3 length equals 17 residues. Germline CDR1 and CDR2: SGHRS and YFSETQ.

This clonotype was seen repeatedly, ten times or more. V and J are TRBV6-5 and TRBJ2-7; 7 nucleotides line up with TRBD2. This CDR3 is 14 amino acids long. V lost 8 bases and J lost 3; bases outside the gene matches: 10. CDR1 MNHEY and CDR2 SVGAGI come from the germline V gene. CDR3 sequence: CASPGTAGVYEQYF. The CDR3 DNA sequence: TGTGCCAGCCCCGGGACTGCGGGGGTCTACGAGCAGTACTTC.